These T cell receptor beta chains were read from a single sample in a study of cytomegalovirus exposure and HLA in healthy donors. Profiling relied on immunoSEQ multiplex PCR, and the TCRdb table lists in-frame clones only, not all of them. The data contain tens of thousands of clones, approximately 63% of them seen just once; the ten biggest clones take up about 8.9%. The sample consisted of PBMCs. Every receptor here comes from a woman aged 45-59 years in good health and CMV-seropositive. CDR3s include the opening cysteine and the closing phenylalanine or tryptophan. Each record gives: J gene, V gene, clone size, D gene, CDR3 protein, CDR3 DNA. A D gene is named only where the DNA matches it firmly. Clone sizes are given selectively: once, few, many, or a class where the clone is expanded.

j_call: TRBJ1-2
v_call: TRBV30
clone_size: NA
d_call: TRBD1
cdr3_aa: CARSLGTVSGYTF
cdr3_nt: TGTGCCAGGTCGTTGGGGACAGTCAGCGGCTACACCTTC

j_call: TRBJ1-1
v_call: TRBV27
clone_size: NA
d_call: NA
cdr3_aa: CASSLSFLFRNTEAFF
cdr3_nt: TGTGCCAGCAGTTTATCGTTCCTATTCCGTAACACTGAAGCTTTCTTT

j_call: TRBJ1-1
v_call: TRBV6-5
clone_size: NA
d_call: TRBD1
cdr3_aa: CASSSLSGGGGTEAFF
cdr3_nt: TGTGCCAGCAGTTCGCTTTCAGGGGGAGGTGGCACTGAAGCTTTCTTT

j_call: TRBJ2-1
v_call: TRBV5-1
clone_size: once
d_call: TRBD1
cdr3_aa: CASSSGTGRFSEQFF
cdr3_nt: TGCGCCAGCAGCTCCGGGACAGGGAGGTTTAGTGAGCAGTTCTTC

j_call: TRBJ1-5
v_call: TRBV27
clone_size: once
d_call: NA
cdr3_aa: CASSLNSMGNQPQHF
cdr3_nt: TGTGCCAGCAGTTTAAACAGTATGGGCAATCAGCCCCAGCATTTT

j_call: TRBJ2-2
v_call: TRBV4-2
clone_size: NA
d_call: NA
cdr3_aa: CASSQDLGLRGTGELFF
cdr3_nt: TGTGCCAGCAGCCAAGATTTGGGCCTTCGTGGCACCGGGGAGCTGTTTTTT

j_call: TRBJ1-1
v_call: TRBV18
clone_size: NA
d_call: NA
cdr3_aa: CASSPGGMSTEAFF
cdr3_nt: TGTGCCAGCTCACCAGGGGGGATGAGTACTGAAGCTTTCTTT

j_call: TRBJ1-1
v_call: TRBV19
clone_size: NA
d_call: NA
cdr3_aa: CASSALLTGNTEAFF
cdr3_nt: TGTGCCAGTAGTGCTCTATTGACAGGGAACACTGAAGCTTTCTTT

j_call: TRBJ1-1
v_call: TRBV6-5
clone_size: NA
d_call: NA
cdr3_aa: CASRRRRNTEAFF
cdr3_nt: TGTGCCAGCAGACGTCGTAGGAACACTGAAGCTTTCTTT

j_call: TRBJ1-5
v_call: TRBV28
clone_size: NA
d_call: NA
cdr3_aa: CASRPRITRARSNQPQHF
cdr3_nt: TGTGCCAGCCGCCCCCGGATCACGAGGGCACGGAGCAATCAGCCCCAGCATTTT

j_call: TRBJ2-1
v_call: TRBV4-1
clone_size: NA
d_call: NA
cdr3_aa: CASSQGHSSYNEQFF
cdr3_nt: TGCGCCAGCAGCCAGGGACATAGCTCCTACAATGAGCAGTTCTTC

j_call: TRBJ1-6
v_call: TRBV5-5
clone_size: NA
d_call: TRBD1
cdr3_aa: CASSLDPDRGHSPLHF
cdr3_nt: TGTGCCAGCAGCTTGGATCCGGACAGGGGGCATTCACCCCTCCACTTT

j_call: TRBJ2-1
v_call: TRBV7-2
clone_size: once
d_call: TRBD2
cdr3_aa: CASSLGASGSTGEQFF
cdr3_nt: TGTGCCAGCAGCTTAGGGGCTAGCGGGAGTACGGGTGAGCAGTTCTTC

j_call: TRBJ2-3
v_call: TRBV27
clone_size: once
d_call: NA
cdr3_aa: CASSFQGGDGDTQYF
cdr3_nt: TGTGCCAGCAGTTTTCAGGGGGGTGATGGAGATACGCAGTATTTT

j_call: TRBJ2-5
v_call: TRBV4-2
clone_size: few
d_call: NA
cdr3_aa: CASSQESGQAGETQYF
cdr3_nt: TGTGCCAGCAGCCAAGAGTCAGGGCAGGCGGGGGAGACCCAGTACTTC

j_call: TRBJ1-3
v_call: TRBV29-1
clone_size: few
d_call: NA
cdr3_aa: CSATHELGNTIYF
cdr3_nt: TGCAGCGCCACTCACGAACTCGGAAACACCATATATTTT

j_call: TRBJ1-5
v_call: TRBV28
clone_size: once
d_call: NA
cdr3_aa: CASSLTYSNQPQHF
cdr3_nt: TGTGCCAGCAGTTTAACATATAGCAATCAGCCCCAGCATTTT

j_call: TRBJ1-5
v_call: TRBV7-8
clone_size: large
d_call: TRBD1
cdr3_aa: CASSTAGTGPNQPQHF
cdr3_nt: TGTGCCAGCAGCACCGCGGGGACAGGGCCAAATCAGCCCCAGCATTTT

j_call: TRBJ2-2
v_call: TRBV12-5
clone_size: once
d_call: TRBD1
cdr3_aa: CASGLVLGSNRGTPGELFF
cdr3_nt: TGTGCTAGTGGTTTGGTACTAGGGAGTAACAGGGGGACCCCCGGGGAGCTGTTTTTT

j_call: TRBJ2-2
v_call: TRBV6-1
clone_size: few
d_call: TRBD2
cdr3_aa: CASSELAATGELFF
cdr3_nt: TGTGCCAGCAGTGAACTAGCGGCAACCGGGGAGCTGTTTTTT

j_call: TRBJ1-5
v_call: TRBV6-5
clone_size: once
d_call: NA
cdr3_aa: CASSYRRVDQPQHF
cdr3_nt: TGTGCCAGCAGTTATCGCCGGGTTGATCAGCCCCAGCATTTT

j_call: TRBJ1-5
v_call: TRBV30
clone_size: once
d_call: TRBD1
cdr3_aa: CAWSQGGDQPQHF
cdr3_nt: TGTGCCTGGAGTCAGGGGGGTGATCAGCCCCAGCATTTT

j_call: TRBJ2-5
v_call: TRBV28
clone_size: NA
d_call: TRBD1
cdr3_aa: CASSLGTGETQYF
cdr3_nt: TGTGCCAGCAGTTTAGGGACAGGGGAGACCCAGTACTTC

j_call: TRBJ2-3
v_call: TRBV28
clone_size: NA
d_call: NA
cdr3_aa: CASSSFRAESTDTQYF
cdr3_nt: TGTGCCAGCAGCAGTTTTAGAGCGGAGAGCACAGATACGCAGTATTTT

j_call: TRBJ1-5
v_call: TRBV5-5
clone_size: NA
d_call: TRBD1
cdr3_aa: CASSPREGQGNQPQHF
cdr3_nt: TGTGCCAGCAGCCCGAGGGAGGGACAGGGCAATCAGCCCCAGCATTTT

j_call: TRBJ1-2
v_call: TRBV18
clone_size: NA
d_call: NA
cdr3_aa: CASSPFPEPYGGGYTF
cdr3_nt: TGTGCCAGCTCACCCTTTCCCGAGCCGTACGGGGGTGGCTACACCTTC

j_call: TRBJ2-7
v_call: TRBV30
clone_size: NA
d_call: TRBD1
cdr3_aa: CAWSVVDRGYEQYF
cdr3_nt: TGTGCCTGGAGTGTAGTGGACAGGGGCTACGAGCAGTACTTC

j_call: TRBJ1-5
v_call: TRBV7-9
clone_size: NA
d_call: TRBD1
cdr3_aa: CASSFTGGNQPQHF
cdr3_nt: TGTGCCAGCAGCTTTACAGGGGGCAATCAGCCCCAGCATTTT

j_call: TRBJ2-7
v_call: TRBV6-1
clone_size: NA
d_call: TRBD2
cdr3_aa: CASIAGDSYEQYF
cdr3_nt: TGTGCCAGCATAGCGGGGGACTCCTACGAGCAGTACTTC

j_call: TRBJ2-1
v_call: TRBV7-2
clone_size: once
d_call: TRBD1
cdr3_aa: CASSPTGGLYNEQFF
cdr3_nt: TGTGCCAGCAGCCCTACAGGGGGCTTGTACAATGAGCAGTTCTTC

j_call: TRBJ2-5
v_call: TRBV7-2
clone_size: NA
d_call: TRBD2
cdr3_aa: CASNRLAGGQETQYF
cdr3_nt: TGTGCCAGCAACAGACTAGCGGGGGGCCAAGAGACCCAGTACTTC

j_call: TRBJ2-2
v_call: TRBV9
clone_size: once
d_call: TRBD1
cdr3_aa: CASSVAGTGPMNTGELFF
cdr3_nt: TGTGCCAGCAGCGTAGCCGGGACAGGGCCAATGAACACCGGGGAGCTGTTTTTT

j_call: TRBJ1-4
v_call: TRBV18
clone_size: few
d_call: NA
cdr3_aa: CASSPLGGEEKLFF
cdr3_nt: TGTGCCAGCTCACCGTTGGGAGGGGAAGAAAAACTGTTTTTT

j_call: TRBJ2-2
v_call: TRBV7-3
clone_size: NA
d_call: TRBD2
cdr3_aa: CASSRGLGNTGELFF
cdr3_nt: TGTGCCAGCAGCCGGGGACTAGGGAACACCGGGGAGCTGTTTTTT

j_call: TRBJ2-3
v_call: TRBV5-4
clone_size: NA
d_call: NA
cdr3_aa: CASPSMSSTDTQYF
cdr3_nt: TGTGCCAGCCCGTCGATGAGCTCGACAGATACGCAGTATTTT

j_call: TRBJ2-7
v_call: TRBV28
clone_size: NA
d_call: NA
cdr3_aa: CASRTGISYEQYF
cdr3_nt: TGTGCCAGCCGCACAGGGATCTCCTACGAGCAGTACTTC

j_call: TRBJ2-3
v_call: TRBV7-2
clone_size: NA
d_call: NA
cdr3_aa: CASSPRTDTQYF
cdr3_nt: TGTGCCAGCAGCCCTAGGACAGATACGCAGTATTTT

j_call: TRBJ1-3
v_call: TRBV6-5
clone_size: NA
d_call: NA
cdr3_aa: CASSYSRVKGNTIYF
cdr3_nt: TGTGCCAGCAGTTACAGCAGGGTAAAAGGAAACACCATATATTTT

j_call: TRBJ2-5
v_call: TRBV7-9
clone_size: NA
d_call: NA
cdr3_aa: CASSYLAQGETQYF
cdr3_nt: TGTGCCAGCAGCTATCTTGCACAGGGAGAGACCCAGTACTTC

j_call: TRBJ2-1
v_call: TRBV5-5
clone_size: NA
d_call: TRBD1
cdr3_aa: CASSSDRGFTYNEQFF
cdr3_nt: TGTGCCAGCAGCTCCGACAGGGGGTTCACCTACAATGAGCAGTTCTTC

j_call: TRBJ2-5
v_call: TRBV30
clone_size: NA
d_call: NA
cdr3_aa: CAWRDAKTQYF
cdr3_nt: TGTGCCTGGAGAGATGCGAAGACCCAGTACTTC

j_call: TRBJ2-7
v_call: TRBV18
clone_size: NA
d_call: TRBD1
cdr3_aa: CASSPQRTGNEQYF
cdr3_nt: TGTGCCAGCTCACCTCAAAGGACAGGGAACGAGCAGTACTTC

j_call: TRBJ2-7
v_call: TRBV7-6
clone_size: NA
d_call: TRBD2
cdr3_aa: CASSQGGGFEQYF
cdr3_nt: TGTGCCAGCAGCCAGGGCGGGGGATTCGAGCAGTACTTC

j_call: TRBJ2-7
v_call: TRBV7-2
clone_size: once
d_call: NA
cdr3_aa: CASSSHLTGEDEQYF
cdr3_nt: TGTGCCAGCAGCTCCCACTTGACAGGAGAGGACGAGCAGTACTTC

j_call: TRBJ2-2
v_call: TRBV29-1
clone_size: few
d_call: TRBD2
cdr3_aa: CSVEVASGGSSGELFF
cdr3_nt: TGCAGCGTTGAAGTCGCTAGCGGGGGGTCATCAGGGGAGCTGTTTTTT

j_call: TRBJ1-2
v_call: TRBV7-2
clone_size: NA
d_call: TRBD1
cdr3_aa: CASSFDGTGPYGYTF
cdr3_nt: TGTGCCAGCAGCTTCGACGGGACAGGGCCCTATGGCTACACCTTC

j_call: TRBJ2-2
v_call: TRBV7-6
clone_size: NA
d_call: TRBD1
cdr3_aa: CASSLRQGVNTGELFF
cdr3_nt: TGTGCCAGCAGCTTACGCCAGGGGGTCAACACCGGGGAGCTGTTTTTT

j_call: TRBJ1-2
v_call: TRBV27
clone_size: NA
d_call: TRBD1
cdr3_aa: CASSLGTGGYGYTF
cdr3_nt: TGTGCCAGCAGTTTAGGGACAGGGGGGTATGGCTACACCTTC

j_call: TRBJ1-2
v_call: TRBV11-2
clone_size: NA
d_call: TRBD1
cdr3_aa: CASSPLTGGYGYTF
cdr3_nt: TGTGCCAGCAGCCCCTTGACAGGGGGGTACGGCTACACCTTC

j_call: TRBJ2-7
v_call: TRBV27
clone_size: NA
d_call: NA
cdr3_aa: CASSGWRLERGIYEQYF
cdr3_nt: TGTGCCAGCAGCGGCTGGAGACTAGAAAGGGGAATCTACGAGCAGTACTTC

j_call: TRBJ1-2
v_call: TRBV7-2
clone_size: once
d_call: NA
cdr3_aa: CASSRTFELDDTF
cdr3_nt: TGTGCCAGCAGCCGGACATTCGAGTTGGACGACACCTTC

j_call: TRBJ2-1
v_call: TRBV16
clone_size: few
d_call: TRBD2
cdr3_aa: CASSQLAGGFYNEQFF
cdr3_nt: TGTGCCAGCAGCCAACTAGCGGGAGGATTCTACAATGAGCAGTTCTTC

j_call: TRBJ1-5
v_call: TRBV6-6
clone_size: NA
d_call: NA
cdr3_aa: CASSYSGSGSGQPQHF
cdr3_nt: TGTGCCAGCAGTTACTCGGGGTCAGGGTCGGGTCAGCCCCAGCATTTT

j_call: TRBJ1-6
v_call: TRBV7-2
clone_size: NA
d_call: NA
cdr3_aa: CASSLGGHNNSPLHF
cdr3_nt: TGTGCCAGCAGCTTAGGCGGCCACAATAATTCACCCCTCCACTTT

j_call: TRBJ1-2
v_call: TRBV28
clone_size: NA
d_call: TRBD1
cdr3_aa: CASSLAQGVGGYTF
cdr3_nt: TGTGCCAGCAGTTTAGCTCAGGGGGTTGGTGGCTACACCTTC